This T cell receptor (beta chain) originates from a study of metastatic and nonmetastatic thyroid tumors. Study summary: The study looked at repertoires side by side in blood and in tumor or nodule tissue from malignant and benign thyroid patients. Points from the study as a whole: In blood and tumor, TCR beta diversity was reportedly significantly higher in malignant thyroid tumors than in benign nodules.

All patients were treatment-naive before thyroid surgery. Under the authors' procedure: A classifier for distant metastasis in papillary thyroid cancer was constructed using CDR3 differences observed across clinicopathological groups. Using MiXCR, TCRdb reanalyzed the PCR reads. The authors' filters were not applied to this entry. The sample lists tens of thousands of clones; 20% to 25% were seen once. In the case of this clone: Its antigen remains unknown.

Germline trimming cut 1 base from V and 3 bases from J; bases unmatched to any gene: 5. CDR1 is MNHNS and CDR2 is SASEGT in the germline V gene. The CDR3 extends over 15 amino acids. The sequence came from a female donor with papillary thyroid cancer or a benign thyroid nodule (not recorded which). Some clones in this sample may be carry-over from other donors' samples. The V and J genes are TRBV6-1 and TRBJ2-7; 8 positions agree with TRBD1. Sequencing was performed on blood. The CDR3 DNA follows: TGTGCCAGCAGTGAAGGCACAGGGGGTGGCTACGAGCAGTACTTC. It translates to CASSEGTGGGYEQYF.